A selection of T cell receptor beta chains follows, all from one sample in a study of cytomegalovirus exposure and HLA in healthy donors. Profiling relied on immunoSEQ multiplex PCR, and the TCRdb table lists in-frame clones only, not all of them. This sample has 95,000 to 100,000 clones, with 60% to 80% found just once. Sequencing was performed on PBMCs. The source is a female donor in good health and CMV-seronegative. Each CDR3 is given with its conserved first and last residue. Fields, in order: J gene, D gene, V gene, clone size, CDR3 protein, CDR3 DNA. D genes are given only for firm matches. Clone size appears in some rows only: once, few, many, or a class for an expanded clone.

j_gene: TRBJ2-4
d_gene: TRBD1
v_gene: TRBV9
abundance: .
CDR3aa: CASSAAPGQKNIQYF
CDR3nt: TGTGCCAGCAGCGCTGCCCCGGGACAGAAAAACATTCAGTACTTC

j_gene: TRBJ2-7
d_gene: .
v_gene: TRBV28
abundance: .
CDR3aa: CASSLRPYEQYF
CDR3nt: TGTGCCAGCAGTTTGCGGCCCTACGAGCAGTACTTC

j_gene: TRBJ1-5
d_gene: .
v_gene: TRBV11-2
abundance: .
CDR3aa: CASSPGGVQPQHF
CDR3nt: TGTGCCAGCAGCCCCGGGGGTGTGCAGCCCCAGCATTTT

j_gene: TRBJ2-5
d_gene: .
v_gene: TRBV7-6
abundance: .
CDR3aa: CASSLGSGVSMEQYF
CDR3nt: TGTGCCAGCAGCTTAGGCTCGGGAGTGAGTATGGAGCAGTACTTC

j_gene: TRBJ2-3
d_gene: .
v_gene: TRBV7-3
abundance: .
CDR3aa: CASSLLPSGGADTQYF
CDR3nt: TGTGCCAGCAGCTTACTCCCCTCAGGAGGAGCAGATACGCAGTATTTT

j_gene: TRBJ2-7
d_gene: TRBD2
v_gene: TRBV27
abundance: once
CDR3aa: CASSFSGGYEQYF
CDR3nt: TGTGCCAGCAGTTTCTCGGGAGGCTACGAGCAGTACTTC

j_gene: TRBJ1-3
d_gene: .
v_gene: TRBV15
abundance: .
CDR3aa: CATSRGGGLSGNTIYF
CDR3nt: TGTGCCACCAGCAGAGGTGGGGGCCTATCTGGAAACACCATATATTTT

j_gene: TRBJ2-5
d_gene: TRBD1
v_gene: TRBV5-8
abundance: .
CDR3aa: CASSHRGIPGTQYF
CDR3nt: TGTGCCAGCAGCCACAGGGGGATACCAGGGACCCAGTACTTC

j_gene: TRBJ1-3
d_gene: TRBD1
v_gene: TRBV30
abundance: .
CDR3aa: CAWNWDRGHGNTIYF
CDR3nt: TGTGCCTGGAATTGGGACAGGGGGCACGGAAACACCATATATTTT

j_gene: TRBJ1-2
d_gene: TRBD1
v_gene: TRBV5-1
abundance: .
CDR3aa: CASSSDRKFDYTF
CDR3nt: TGCGCCAGCAGCTCGGACAGGAAGTTCGACTACACCTTC

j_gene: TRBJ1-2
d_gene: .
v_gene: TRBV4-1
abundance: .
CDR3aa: CASSRGAAGEDYGYTF
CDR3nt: TGCGCCAGCAGCCGAGGCGCAGCGGGGGAGGACTATGGCTACACCTTC

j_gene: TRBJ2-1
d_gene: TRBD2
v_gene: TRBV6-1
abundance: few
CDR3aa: CASSEGLAGYNEQFF
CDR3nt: TGTGCCAGCAGTGAAGGTCTAGCGGGCTACAATGAGCAGTTCTTC

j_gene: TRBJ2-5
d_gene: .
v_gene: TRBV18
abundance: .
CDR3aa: CASSPARDSGRQETQYF
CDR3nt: TGTGCCAGCTCACCAGCTCGGGACTCGGGGAGACAAGAGACCCAGTACTTC

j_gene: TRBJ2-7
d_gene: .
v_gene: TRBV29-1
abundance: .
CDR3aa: CSASDNFYEQYF
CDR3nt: TGCAGCGCCTCAGACAATTTCTACGAGCAGTACTTC

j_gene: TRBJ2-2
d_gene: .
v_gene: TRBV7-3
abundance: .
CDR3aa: CASSLSSNTGELFF
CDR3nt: TGTGCCAGCAGCTTATCCTCGAACACCGGGGAGCTGTTTTTT

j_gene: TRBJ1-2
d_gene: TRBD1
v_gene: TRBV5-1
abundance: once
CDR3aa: CASSLAGTGGGLDYGYTF
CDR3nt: TGCGCCAGCAGCTTGGCCGGGACAGGGGGAGGCCTTGACTATGGCTACACCTTC

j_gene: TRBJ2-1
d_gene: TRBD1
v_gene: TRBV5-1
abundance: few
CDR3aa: CASSLRRTGKESYNEQFF
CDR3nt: TGCGCCAGCAGCCTCCGTCGGACAGGGAAGGAATCCTACAATGAGCAGTTCTTC

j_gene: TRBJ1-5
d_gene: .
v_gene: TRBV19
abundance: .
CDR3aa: CASSSRQDQPQHF
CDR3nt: TGTGCCAGTAGTTCCCGACAAGATCAGCCCCAGCATTTT

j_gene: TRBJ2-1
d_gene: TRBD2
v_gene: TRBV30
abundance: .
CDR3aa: CAWAREAWNEQFF
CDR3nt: TGTGCCTGGGCGCGGGAGGCATGGAATGAGCAGTTCTTC

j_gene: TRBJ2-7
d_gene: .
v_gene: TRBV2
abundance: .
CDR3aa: CASSEAGLSSYEQYF
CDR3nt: TGTGCCAGCAGTGAAGCGGGGCTGTCGTCCTACGAGCAGTACTTC

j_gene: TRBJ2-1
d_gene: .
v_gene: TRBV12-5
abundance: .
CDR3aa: CASGLGGAFGGKSYNEQFF
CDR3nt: TGTGCTAGTGGTTTGGGAGGGGCTTTTGGGGGGAAGTCCTACAATGAGCAGTTCTTC

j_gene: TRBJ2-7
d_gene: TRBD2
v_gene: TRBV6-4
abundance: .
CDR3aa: CASSKREGGEQYF
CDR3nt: TGTGCCAGCAGTAAGCGGGAGGGCGGCGAGCAGTACTTC

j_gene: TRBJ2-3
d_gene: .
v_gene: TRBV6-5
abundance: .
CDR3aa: CASSFADTQYF
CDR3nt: TGTGCCAGCAGTTTCGCAGATACGCAGTATTTT

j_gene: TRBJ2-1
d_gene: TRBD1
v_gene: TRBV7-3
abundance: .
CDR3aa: CASSIPRTGRNEQFF
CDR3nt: TGTGCCAGCAGCATACCTAGGACAGGACGCAATGAGCAGTTCTTC

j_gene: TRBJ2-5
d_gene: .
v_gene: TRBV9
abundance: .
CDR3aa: CASSVAVARGETQYF
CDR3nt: TGTGCCAGCAGCGTAGCTGTAGCCAGGGGAGAGACCCAGTACTTC

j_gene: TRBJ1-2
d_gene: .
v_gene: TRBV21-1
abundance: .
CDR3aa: CASSKETGAQANYGYTF
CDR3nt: TGTGCCAGCAGCAAAGAGACAGGGGCCCAAGCTAACTATGGCTACACCTTC

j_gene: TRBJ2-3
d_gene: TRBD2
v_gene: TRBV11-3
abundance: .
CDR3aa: CASTSPSGERTDTQYF
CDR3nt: TGTGCCAGTACCTCCCCCAGCGGGGAGCGCACAGATACGCAGTATTTT

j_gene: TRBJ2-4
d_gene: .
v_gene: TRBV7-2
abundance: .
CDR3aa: CASSSNGGAQGKNIQYF
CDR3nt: TGTGCCAGCAGCTCGAATGGTGGGGCGCAAGGCAAAAACATTCAGTACTTC

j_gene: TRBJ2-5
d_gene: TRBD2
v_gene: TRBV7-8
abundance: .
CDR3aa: CASSHPGLAGAETQYF
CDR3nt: TGTGCCAGCAGCCACCCTGGTCTAGCGGGAGCAGAGACCCAGTACTTC

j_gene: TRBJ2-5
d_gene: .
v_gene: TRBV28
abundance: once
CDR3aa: CASSPTGGAETQYF
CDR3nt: TGTGCCAGCAGCCCGACAGGCGGCGCGGAGACCCAGTACTTC

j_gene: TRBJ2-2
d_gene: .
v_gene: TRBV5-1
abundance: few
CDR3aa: CASRGLLNTGELFF
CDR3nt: TGCGCCAGCAGGGGACTTCTGAACACCGGGGAGCTGTTTTTT

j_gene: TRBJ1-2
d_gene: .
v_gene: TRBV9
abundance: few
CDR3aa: CASSPPIGGYTF
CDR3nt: TGTGCCAGCAGCCCTCCTATCGGGGGCTACACCTTC

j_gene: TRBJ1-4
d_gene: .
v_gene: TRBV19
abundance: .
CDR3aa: CASSSWAGAMKNLFF
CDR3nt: TGTGCCAGTAGCTCCTGGGCAGGGGCAATGAAAAATCTGTTTTTT

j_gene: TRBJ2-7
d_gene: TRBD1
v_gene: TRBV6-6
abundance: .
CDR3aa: CASSYLGQTYEQYF
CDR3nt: TGTGCCAGCAGTTACCTGGGACAGACCTACGAGCAGTACTTC

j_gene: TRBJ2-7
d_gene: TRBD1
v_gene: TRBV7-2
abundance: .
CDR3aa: CASSLVSAGGRYEQYF
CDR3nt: TGTGCCAGCAGCTTAGTGTCGGCAGGGGGCCGGTACGAGCAGTACTTC

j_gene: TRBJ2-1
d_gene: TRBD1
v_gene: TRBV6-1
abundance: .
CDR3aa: CASTPGGDEQFF
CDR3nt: TGTGCCAGCACCCCAGGGGGAGATGAGCAGTTCTTC

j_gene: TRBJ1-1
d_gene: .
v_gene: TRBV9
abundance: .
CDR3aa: CASSAQIGGTEAFF
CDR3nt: TGTGCCAGCAGCGCCCAAATAGGGGGTACTGAAGCTTTCTTT

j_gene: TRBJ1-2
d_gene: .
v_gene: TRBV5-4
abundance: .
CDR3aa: CASSSGGGGNYGYTF
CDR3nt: TGTGCCAGCAGCTCGGGGGGTGGGGGGAACTATGGCTACACCTTC

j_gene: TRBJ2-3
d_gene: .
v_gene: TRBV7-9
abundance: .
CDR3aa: CASSLQGPTDTQYF
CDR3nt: TGTGCCAGCAGCTTACAGGGGCCCACAGATACGCAGTATTTT

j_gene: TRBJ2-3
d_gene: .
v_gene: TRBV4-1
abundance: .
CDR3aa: CASSQEGGAGDTQYF
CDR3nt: TGCGCCAGCAGCCAAGAAGGGGGGGCTGGGGATACGCAGTATTTT

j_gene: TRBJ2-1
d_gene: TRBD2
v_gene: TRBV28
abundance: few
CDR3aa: CASSLLGLAGHNEQFF
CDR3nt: TGTGCCAGCAGTTTACTGGGACTAGCGGGACACAATGAGCAGTTCTTC

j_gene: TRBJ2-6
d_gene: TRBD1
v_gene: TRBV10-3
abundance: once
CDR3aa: CAIGFGTVLSGANVLTF
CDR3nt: TGTGCCATCGGTTTCGGGACAGTGCTCTCTGGGGCCAACGTCCTGACTTTC

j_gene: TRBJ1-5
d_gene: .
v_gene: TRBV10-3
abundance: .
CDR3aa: CAISERGGGQSNQPQHF
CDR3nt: TGTGCCATCAGTGAGCGGGGGGGAGGGCAGAGCAATCAGCCCCAGCATTTT

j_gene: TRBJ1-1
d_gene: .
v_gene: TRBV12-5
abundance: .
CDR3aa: CASGFGNTEAFF
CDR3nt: TGTGCTAGTGGTTTCGGGAACACTGAAGCTTTCTTT

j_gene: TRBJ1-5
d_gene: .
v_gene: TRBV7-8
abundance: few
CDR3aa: CASSLGGGTYQPQHF
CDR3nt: TGTGCCAGCAGCTTAGGGGGGGGCACTTATCAGCCCCAGCATTTT

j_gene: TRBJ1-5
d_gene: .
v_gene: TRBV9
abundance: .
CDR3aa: CASSGRGNQPQHF
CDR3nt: TGTGCCAGCAGCGGGAGGGGCAATCAGCCCCAGCATTTT

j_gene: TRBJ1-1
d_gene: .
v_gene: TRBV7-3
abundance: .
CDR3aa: CASSTTGLDEAFF
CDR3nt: TGTGCCAGCAGTACAACAGGGTTGGATGAAGCTTTCTTT

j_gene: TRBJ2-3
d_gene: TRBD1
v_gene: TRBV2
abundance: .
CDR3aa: CASRGQGTTDTQYF
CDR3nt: TGTGCCAGCAGGGGACAGGGCACTACAGATACGCAGTATTTT

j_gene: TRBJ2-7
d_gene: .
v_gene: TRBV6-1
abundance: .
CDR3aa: CASSRPQQGLYEQYF
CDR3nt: TGTGCCAGCAGTCGCCCGCAGCAGGGACTCTACGAGCAGTACTTC

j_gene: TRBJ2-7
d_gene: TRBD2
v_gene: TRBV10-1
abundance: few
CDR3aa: CASSGGGSGGRISYEQYF
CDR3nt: TGCGCCAGCAGTGGAGGGGGGAGCGGGGGGCGCATTTCCTACGAGCAGTACTTC

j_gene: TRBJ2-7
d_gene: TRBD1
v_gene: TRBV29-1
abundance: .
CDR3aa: CSARDSLSYEQYF
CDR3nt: TGCAGCGCACGGGACAGCCTCTCCTACGAGCAGTACTTC

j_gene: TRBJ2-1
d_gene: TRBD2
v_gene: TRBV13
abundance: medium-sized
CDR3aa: CASSLDRLAGAGEQFF
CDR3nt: TGTGCCAGCAGCTTAGATCGCCTAGCGGGAGCGGGGGAGCAGTTCTTC

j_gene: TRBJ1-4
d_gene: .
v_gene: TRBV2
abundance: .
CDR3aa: CASSRWEGLDEKLFF
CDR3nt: TGTGCCAGCAGCCGATGGGAGGGGCTTGATGAAAAACTGTTTTTT